These T cell receptor beta chains were read from a single sample in a study of long-term antiretroviral therapy in people with HIV. Sequenced by immunoSEQ multiplex PCR; TCRdb stores in-frame clones only, minus some. The table includes 20,000 or so clones, 76% detected once. The sample here was unsorted PBMCs, taken 0.5 years before starting antiretroviral therapy. The receptors here all came from a young man with HIV. Each CDR3 is given with its conserved first and last residue. The order of the fields is clone size, J gene, D gene, V gene, CDR3 DNA, CDR3 protein. D genes are given only for firm matches. Clone size is given for some rows only: seen once, a few or many times, or a class if the clone is expanded.

- TRBJ1-5 TRBD1 TRBV15 TGTGCCACCAGGAGGACAGGGGGGTATCAGCCCCAGCATTTT CATRRTGGYQPQHF
- TRBJ1-1 TRBD1 TRBV27 TGTGCCAGCAGCTACACACAGGGGGGGACTGAAGCTTTCTTT CASSYTQGGTEAFF
- TRBJ2-5 - TRBV27 TGTGCCAGCAGTTTAGGGGGGACCCCCGGGACCCAGTACTTC CASSLGGTPGTQYF
- TRBJ2-6 TRBD2 TRBV18 TGTGCCAGCTCACCCCCCCCGGGGGGCTCTGGGGCCAACGTCCTGACTTTC CASSPPPGGSGANVLTF
- TRBJ1-2 - TRBV6-1 TGTGCCAGCAGTGCATTCCCGGGCGGGGGCTACACCTTC CASSAFPGGGYTF
- TRBJ1-2 - TRBV25-1 TGTGCCAGCAGTGCCGGGGAGGGTGGCTATGGCTACACCTTC CASSAGEGGYGYTF
- TRBJ2-7 - TRBV27 TGTGCCAGCAGTTTACGTTCGGGGGAGGACGAGCAGTACTTC CASSLRSGEDEQYF
- TRBJ2-2 TRBD2 TRBV27 TGTGCCAGCAGTTTAGCTAGCGGGAGAGCCGGGGAGCTGTTTTTT CASSLASGRAGELFF
- TRBJ1-1 - TRBV27 TGTGCCAGCAGTTTCCTCACGGACCTTGACACTGAAGCTTTCTTT CASSFLTDLDTEAFF
- TRBJ1-1 - TRBV5-1 TGCGCCAGCGCAAAGCTTAGCCCCAACACTGAAGCTTTCTTT CASAKLSPNTEAFF
- TRBJ2-7 TRBD1 TRBV28 TGTGCCAGCAGTTTACCCTGGAACAGGGGGAACGAGCAGTACTTC CASSLPWNRGNEQYF
once TRBJ2-7 TRBD1 TRBV10-3 TGTGCCATCACAGAACAGGGGGCCCCAGTCTGGGAGCAGTACTTC CAITEQGAPVWEQYF
- TRBJ2-5 - TRBV6-5 TGTGCCTGCGGGGATACTCAAGAGACCCAGTACTTC CACGDTQETQYF
once TRBJ2-7 TRBD1 TRBV6-5 TGTGCCAGCAGTGGCCGAGGGACAGTTCGTCCGTTC CASSGRGTVRPF
- TRBJ2-1 TRBD2 TRBV6-5 TGTGCCAGCAGTCCGGGGGGCTCCTACAATGAGCAGTTCTTC CASSPGGSYNEQFF
- TRBJ2-3 - TRBV7-9 TGTGCCAGCAGCTTATCGGGGTTGGGCACAGATACGCAGTATTTT CASSLSGLGTDTQYF
- TRBJ1-2 TRBD1 TRBV4-1 TGCGCCAGCAGCCCCCGACAGGGGAGGGGTGGCTACACCTTC CASSPRQGRGGYTF
- TRBJ2-1 TRBD2 TRBV11-2 TGTGCCAGCAGCCCCATAGCGGGGGGGCTCTATGAGCAGTTCTTC CASSPIAGGLYEQFF
- TRBJ1-6 TRBD1 TRBV4-2 TGTGCCAGCAGCCAAGAGGACAGACAGGGGGCGGGTTCACCCCTCCACTTT CASSQEDRQGAGSPLHF
- TRBJ2-3 TRBD2 TRBV6-4 TGTGCCAGCAGGGCTAGCGGGGGCAGCTCAGATACGCAGTATTTT CASRASGGSSDTQYF
few TRBJ2-7 TRBD1 TRBV7-9 TGTGCCAGCAGCTTGGTCCGGGACAGGGAGGCCTACGAGCAGTACTTC CASSLVRDREAYEQYF
- TRBJ2-4 - TRBV7-2 TGTGCCAGCAGCCCTGAGGCGTTAGCCAAAAACATTCAGTACTTC CASSPEALAKNIQYF
- TRBJ1-1 - TRBV7-9 TGTGCCAGCAGCTTAATACGGGGGTACTTGGACACTGAAGCTTTCTTT CASSLIRGYLDTEAFF
- TRBJ2-1 TRBD2 TRBV2 TGTGCCAGCAGTGAGGAGACTAGCGGCTCCTACAATGAGCAGTTCTTC CASSEETSGSYNEQFF
- TRBJ2-1 - TRBV19 TGTGCCAGTCAATTGACGGTACGGGCGGATGAGCAGTTCTTC CASQLTVRADEQFF
- TRBJ1-1 - TRBV20-1 TGCAGTGCTTGGGGGAACACTGAAGCTTTCTTT CSAWGNTEAFF
few TRBJ2-2 TRBD2 TRBV7-2 TGTGCCAGCAGCTCCAGACTAGCGGGAGGGCCAGGGGAGCTGTTTTTT CASSSRLAGGPGELFF
- TRBJ1-1 - TRBV4-1 TGCGCCAGCAGCCCGGACGGCACTGAAGCTTTCTTT CASSPDGTEAFF
- TRBJ2-1 - TRBV13 TGTGCCAGCAGCTTATTGGGCAAGAACAATGAGCAGTTCTTC CASSLLGKNNEQFF
- TRBJ1-2 - TRBV7-9 TGTGCCAGCAGCTACGGGACCTCTGGCTACACCTTC CASSYGTSGYTF